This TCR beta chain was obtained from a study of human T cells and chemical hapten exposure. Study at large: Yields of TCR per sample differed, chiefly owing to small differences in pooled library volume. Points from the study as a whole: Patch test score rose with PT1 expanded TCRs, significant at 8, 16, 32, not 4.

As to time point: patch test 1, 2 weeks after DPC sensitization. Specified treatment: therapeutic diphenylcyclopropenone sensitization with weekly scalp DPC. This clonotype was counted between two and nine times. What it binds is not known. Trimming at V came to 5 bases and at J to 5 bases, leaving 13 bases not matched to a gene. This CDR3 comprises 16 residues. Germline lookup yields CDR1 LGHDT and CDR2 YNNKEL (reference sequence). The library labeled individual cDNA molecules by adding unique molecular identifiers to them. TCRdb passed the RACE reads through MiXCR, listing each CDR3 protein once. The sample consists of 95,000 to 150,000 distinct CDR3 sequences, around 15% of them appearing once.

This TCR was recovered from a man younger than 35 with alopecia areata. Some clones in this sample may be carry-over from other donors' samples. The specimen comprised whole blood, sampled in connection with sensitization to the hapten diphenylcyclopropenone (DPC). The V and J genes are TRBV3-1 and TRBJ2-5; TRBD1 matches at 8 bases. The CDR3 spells CASSAGPGGLAETQYF. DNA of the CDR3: TGTGCCAGCAGCGCCGGCCCAGGGGGCCTTGCTGAGACCCAGTACTTC.